The rows below give T cell receptor beta chains drawn from one sample of a study of T cells after yellow fever vaccination. Using its own MiXCR run on the 5' RACE reads, TCRdb lists one record per CDR3 protein. Of approximately 550,000 distinct CDR3 sequences in the sample, roughly 14% were seen once. The specimen comprised PBMCs, sampled on the day of the yellow fever booster vaccination. The source of these receptors is a man younger than 45 who received the YFV17D yellow fever vaccine. The CDR3 runs from the conserved cysteine through the conserved F or W. The D gene is left open where the match is weak.

j_call cdr3_length v_call d_call cdr3_aa
TRBJ2-1 14 TRBV5-1 NA CASSLAGANNEQFF
TRBJ2-7 16 TRBV18 TRBD1 CASSPPEQGVTGEQYF
TRBJ2-7 15 TRBV19 NA CASLWIGEHSYEQYF
TRBJ2-5 13 TRBV9 NA CASSPRLKETQYF
TRBJ2-3 16 TRBV20-1 TRBD2 CSAGGGRMAGTDTQYF
TRBJ2-3 13 TRBV5-1 TRBD1 CASTTTGKDTQYF
TRBJ2-1 12 TRBV7-2 NA CASSLYTGEQFF
TRBJ2-7 14 TRBV7-2 NA CASSFQWESSEQYF
TRBJ2-5 16 TRBV28 NA CASTLPGDGVGKTQYF
TRBJ2-3 15 TRBV30 TRBD2 CAWSTASGTTDTQYF
TRBJ2-3 18 TRBV9 TRBD2 CASSVPIAGAGLTDTQYF
TRBJ2-3 15 TRBV4-3 NA CASSYGLSSTDTQYF
TRBJ2-2 13 TRBV7-2 NA CASSPESTGELFF
TRBJ2-5 13 TRBV18 NA CASSPDFWETQYF
TRBJ2-7 14 TRBV7-2 NA CASSLVATAYEQYF
TRBJ1-1 13 TRBV6-1 NA CATTRTRNTEAFF
TRBJ2-1 13 TRBV12-3/TRBV12-4 NA CASTLPGDNEQFF